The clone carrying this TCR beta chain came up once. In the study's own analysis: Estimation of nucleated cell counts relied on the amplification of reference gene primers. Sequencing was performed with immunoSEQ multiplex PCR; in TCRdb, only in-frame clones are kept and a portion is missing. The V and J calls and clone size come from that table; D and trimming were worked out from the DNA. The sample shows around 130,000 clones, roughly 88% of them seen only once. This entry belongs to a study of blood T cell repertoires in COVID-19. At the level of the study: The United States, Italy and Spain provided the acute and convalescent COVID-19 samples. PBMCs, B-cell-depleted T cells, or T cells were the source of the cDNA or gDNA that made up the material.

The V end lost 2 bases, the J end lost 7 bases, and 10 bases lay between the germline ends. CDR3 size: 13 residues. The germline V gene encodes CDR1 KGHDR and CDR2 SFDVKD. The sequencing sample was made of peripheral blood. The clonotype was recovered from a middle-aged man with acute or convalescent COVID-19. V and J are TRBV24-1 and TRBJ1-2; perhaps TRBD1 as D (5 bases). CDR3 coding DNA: TGTGCCACCAGTGATTCAGGGCGCCGTGGCTACACCTTC. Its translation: CATSDSGRRGYTF.